This entry lists 26 T cell receptor beta chains sequenced from one sample in a study of technical replicates of blood from a handful of donors. Sequencing used immunoSEQ multiplex PCR; TCRdb keeps in-frame clones, though not all of them. Among roughly 80,000 clones listed, roughly nine tenths were seen once. Sequencing was done on a sample of T cells isolated from PBMCs. The receptors originated from a human donor in good health.

This chain connects TRBV19 to TRBJ1-1; no clear D. The CDR3 runs 13 residues. Germline CDR1 and CDR2: LNHDA and SQIVND (reference sequence). Trimming removed 5 bases from V and 7 bases from J, with 14 bases in between. CDR3 sequence: CASSPRPRFEAFF. CDR3 bases: TGTGCCAGTAGTCCCAGGCCCCGATTTGAAGCTTTCTTT.

This chain joins TRBV29-1 and TRBJ2-7; the match to TRBD2 covers 9 bases. The CDR3 is made up of 13 amino acids. CDR1 and CDR2 (germline): SQVTM, ANQGSEA. V lost 5 bases, J lost 5 bases, and 7 bases stayed unmatched. The CDR3 here is CSVFRGGAHEQYF. Here the CDR3 DNA reads TGCAGCGTTTTTCGCGGGGGGGCCCACGAGCAGTACTTC.

The CDR3 spells CASSLAGAGELFF. The CDR3 DNA follows: TGTGCCAGCAGCTTAGCAGGGGCCGGGGAGCTGTTTTTT. The V and J genes are TRBV7-9 and TRBJ2-2; maybe TRBD1 (5 bases). Trimming took off 0 bases at V and 6 bases at J, with 5 bases between the two ends. Germline V gives CDR1 SEHNR, CDR2 FQNEAQ (reference sequence). This CDR3 contains 13 residues.

The CDR3 loop is CASSYGTGTETQYF. Here the CDR3 DNA reads TGTGCCAGCAGTTACGGGACAGGGACCGAGACCCAGTACTTC. The chain employs TRBV6-5 and TRBJ2-5, with 9 positions matching TRBD1. CDR3 length equals 14 residues. After removal of 2 bases from V and 5 bases from J, the junction contained 3 bases not matched to a gene. Germline V gene lookup returns CDR1 MNHEY and CDR2 SVGAGI.

The chain carries TRBV7-2 and TRBJ2-3, with a possible D match to TRBD1 (5 bases). Trimming took 1 base from V and 2 from J, leaving 13 bases between them. The CDR3 has 16 amino acids. CDR1 SGHTA and CDR2 FQGNSA come from the germline V gene. DNA of the CDR3: TGTGCCAGCAGCTTAGAGGGGTTAGGGTCCACAGATACGCAGTATTTT. This gives the protein CASSLEGLGSTDTQYF.

The CDR3 nucleotides read TGTGCCTGGAAGGGGTGGGACAATGAGCAGTTCTTC. Residues: CAWKGWDNEQFF. The chain combines TRBV30 with TRBJ2-1; D is perhaps TRBD1 (5 bases). Germline V lookup: CDR1 GTSNPN, CDR2 SVGIG (reference sequence). V was cut by 4 bases and J by 5 bases, with 9 bases left in between. The CDR3 runs to 12 residues.

The chain carries TRBV5-1 and TRBJ2-7, with 8 bases that match TRBD2. The CDR3 extends over 18 amino acids. V lost 0 bases, J lost 0 bases, and 11 bases stayed unmatched. Germline V gene data show CDR1 as SGHRS and CDR2 as YFSETQ. Written as DNA, the CDR3 is TGCGCCAGCAGCTTGGGCACTGGGCGGGGGGTGAGCTCCTACGAGCAGTACTTC. Translated: CASSLGTGRGVSSYEQYF. The full variable domain, its missing parts supplied by reference TRBV5-1 and TRBJ2-7, is KAGVTQTPRYLIKTRGQQVTLSCSPISGHRSVSWYQQTPGQGLQFLFEYFSETQRNKGNFPGRFSGRQFSNSRSEMNVSTLELGDSALYLCASSLGTGRGVSSYEQYFGPGTRLTVT.

V usage is TRBV6-1 and J usage is TRBJ2-7, with D unclear. CDR1 is MNHNS and CDR2 is SASEGT in the germline V gene. CDR3 length: 12 amino acids. V shed 6 bases and J shed 0 bases, with 6 bases lying between them. CDR3 DNA sequence: TGTGCCAGCAGGGGCCGCTCCTACGAGCAGTACTTC. Residues: CASRGRSYEQYF.

This chain connects TRBV10-3 to TRBJ2-7; 8 bases are a match to TRBD1. J gave up 2 bases and V 9 bases, and 3 bases lay outside the gene matches. Germline CDR1 reads ENHRY; CDR2 reads SYGVKD. The length of the CDR3 is 12 residues. CDR3 sequence: CAMGTGPYEQYF. As DNA, the CDR3 is TGTGCCATGGGGACAGGCCCCTACGAGCAGTACTTC.

The chain joins TRBV5-8 to TRBJ1-5, with 9 bases fitting TRBD1. Per germline, CDR1 SGHTS and CDR2 YDEGEE. This CDR3 contains 14 residues. The V segment lost 4 bases and the J segment 6 bases; nucleotides outside the gene matches: 5. The CDR3 loop reads CASSGGQGGQPQHF. Written as DNA, the CDR3 is TGTGCCAGCAGCGGGGGACAGGGAGGTCAGCCCCAGCATTTT.

The chain has TRBV5-4 and TRBJ1-2, with 8 bases matching TRBD1. This CDR3 contains 14 residues. V lost 4 bases, J lost 6 bases, and 8 bases stayed unmatched. Germline CDR1 is SGHNT and CDR2 is YYREEE (reference sequence). CDR3 region: CASSREDRVDGYTF. The CDR3 DNA follows: TGTGCCAGCAGCCGGGAGGACAGGGTTGATGGCTACACCTTC.

The gene calls are TRBV5-1 and TRBJ2-3, with D possibly TRBD2 on 6 matching bases. V lost 0 bases and J lost 3, with 11 bases in between. The CDR3 has 15 amino acids. Germline CDR1 reads SGHRS; CDR2 reads YFSETQ. In DNA form, the CDR3 reads TGCGCCAGCAGCTTGGGATGGGGAGGAACAGATACGCAGTATTTT. Translated: CASSLGWGGTDTQYF.

The CDR3 coding sequence is TGTGCCACCGCTAGCGGGAGGACTACCTACGAGCAGTACTTC. This translates into CATASGRTTYEQYF. This chain links TRBV6-5 with TRBJ2-7, with 11 bases lining up with TRBD2. The CDR3 has 14 amino acids. V trimming: 10 bases; J trimming: 2 bases; junction bases outside the gene matches: 7. Germline CDR1 MNHEY, CDR2 SVGAGI.

This clone was observed a single time. The chain links TRBV5-1 to TRBJ2-1, with 7 bases identical to TRBD2. The CDR3 has 15 amino acids. Germline-derived CDR1 and CDR2 are SGHRS and YFSETQ. The ends lost 2 bases at V and 2 bases at J; junction bases unmatched: 4. The chain's CDR3 is CASSFSGTTYNEQFF. CDR3 bases: TGCGCCAGCAGCTTCTCCGGGACTACCTACAATGAGCAGTTCTTC.

The J gene is TRBJ2-5, the V gene TRBV11-1, with TRBD2 matching 15 bases. V trimming: 5 bases; J trimming: 5 bases; junction bases outside the gene matches: 6. This CDR3 region has 16 residues. From germline, CDR1 is SGHAT and CDR2 FQDESV (reference sequence). The CDR3 here is CASSPGTSGGRETQYF. The CDR3 DNA sequence: TGTGCCAGCAGCCCTGGGACTAGCGGGGGGCGGGAGACCCAGTACTTC.

The J gene is TRBJ1-2, the V gene TRBV30, with a tentative D call TRBD1 (6 bases). Germline CDR1 is GTSNPN and CDR2 is SVGIG (reference sequence). The CDR3 has 13 amino acids. Trimming removed 4 bases at V and 5 bases at J, with 14 bases between. CDR3: CAWTHGQTYGYTF. The CDR3 nucleotides are TGTGCCTGGACCCACGGACAGACATATGGCTACACCTTC. The full variable domain, its missing parts supplied by reference TRBV30 and TRBJ1-2, is SQTIHQWPATLVQPVGSPLSLECTVEGTSNPNLYWYRQAAGRGLQLLFYSVGIGQISSEVPQNLSASRPQDRQFILSSKKLLLSDSGFYLCAWTHGQTYGYTFGSGTRLTVV.

The chain recombines TRBV2 with TRBJ2-5; TRBD2 agrees at 8 bases. Germline V gene lookup returns CDR1 SNHLY and CDR2 FYNNEI. The CDR3 loop spans 13 amino acids. Trimming at V came to 7 bases and at J to 5 bases, leaving 6 bases not matched to a gene. The CDR3 is CASKLAGYETQYF. Written as DNA, the CDR3 is TGTGCCAGCAAATTAGCGGGATATGAGACCCAGTACTTC. Filled out from reference TRBV2 and TRBJ2-5, the complete variable domain reads EPEVTQTPSHQVTQMGQEVILRCVPISNHLYFYWYRQILGQKVEFLVSFYNNEISEKSEIFDDQFSVERPDGSNFTLKIRSTKLEDSAMYFCASKLAGYETQYFGPGTRLLVL.

This rearrangement joins TRBV28 to TRBJ2-4, with 10 bases matching TRBD1. Germline V gives CDR1 MDHEN, CDR2 SYDVKM. The J segment lost 6 bases and the V segment lost 6 bases, leaving 11 bases of the junction unmatched. The CDR3 spans 16 residues. This chain's CDR3 is CASSPPGGQGLNIQYF. For the CDR3, the DNA is TGTGCCAGCAGCCCCCCGGGGGGACAGGGGCTAAACATTCAGTACTTC.

This chain links TRBV7-8 with TRBJ2-1; D not resolved. Germline values: CDR1 SGHVS, CDR2 FQNEAQ. The V end was cut by 5 bases, the J end by 4 bases, with 3 bases between. This CDR3 region has 11 residues. CDR3 sequence (DNA): TGTGCCAGCAGCGCGTACAATGAGCAGTTCTTC. This sequence encodes CASSAYNEQFF. Supplemented by reference TRBV7-8 and TRBJ2-1, the full variable domain reads GAGVSQSPRYKVAKRGQDVALRCDPISGHVSLFWYQQALGQGPEFLTYFQNEAQLDKSGLPSDRFFAERPEGSVSTLKIQRTQQEDSAVYLCASSAYNEQFFGPGTRLTVL.

This chain connects TRBV14 to TRBJ2-1, with D perhaps matching TRBD1 (6 bases). CDR3 length equals 14 residues. Germline CDR1 is SGHDN and CDR2 is FVKESK. Trimming stripped 5 bases from V and 7 bases from J, with 15 bases between. The CDR3 loop reads CASSKGVPGNEQFF. The CDR3 coding sequence is TGTGCCAGCAGCAAGGGGGTCCCGGGGAATGAGCAGTTCTTC.

The chain recombines TRBV6-5 with TRBJ1-5; TRBD1 agrees at 9 bases. Trimming at V came to 4 bases and at J to 6 bases, leaving 4 bases not matched to a gene. The length of the CDR3 is 14 residues. The V gene's germline CDR1 is MNHEY and CDR2 SVGAGI. The CDR3 reads CASSFQQGAQPQHF. CDR3 nucleotides: TGTGCCAGCAGTTTCCAACAGGGGGCTCAGCCCCAGCATTTT.

This clone has just a few counts. The chain links TRBV18 to TRBJ1-3; D may be TRBD1 (6 bases). The CDR3 runs 16 residues. CDR1 KGHSH and CDR2 LQKENI come from the germline V gene. Trimming pared 3 bases from V and 0 bases from J, leaving 12 bases between. The CDR3 sequence: CASSPGQASSGNTIYF. The CDR3 DNA is TGTGCCAGCTCACCGGGACAAGCGAGCTCTGGAAACACCATATATTTT. Using reference TRBV18 and TRBJ1-3 for the parts outside the CDR3, the full variable domain is NAGVMQNPRHLVRRRGQEARLRCSPMKGHSHVYWYRQLPEEGLKFMVYLQKENIIDESGMPKERFSAEFPKEGPSILRIQQVVRGDSAAYFCASSPGQASSGNTIYFGEGSWLTVV.

The chain is built from TRBV9 and TRBJ2-7; D is possibly TRBD1 (8 bases). The CDR3 length is 14 residues. Trimming shortened V by 4 bases and J by 6 bases, and 17 bases separated the two germline ends. From germline, CDR1 is SGDLS and CDR2 YYNGEE. CDR3 sequence (DNA): TGTGCCAGCAGCACCGGACAGGGCGGGGGCGAGCAGTACTTC. Its translation: CASSTGQGGGEQYF.

V gene TRBV19 combines with J gene TRBJ1-1; no firm D call. Looked up from germline, CDR1 is LNHDA and CDR2 is SQIVND (reference sequence). The CDR3 covers 13 residues. Trimming cost V 7 bases and J 6 bases, with 15 bases left between them. The CDR3 bases are TGTGCCAGTAAGAGAGCTCGCATTTCTGAAGCTTTCTTT. Translated, it gives CASKRARISEAFF. Full variable domain (remainder filled in from reference TRBV19 and TRBJ1-1): DGGITQSPKYLFRKEGQNVTLSCEQNLNHDAMYWYRQDPGQGLRLIYYSQIVNDFQKGDIAEGYSVSREKKESFPLTVTSAQKNPTAFYLCASKRARISEAFFGQGTRLTVV.

This sequence joins TRBV7-6 and TRBJ1-1; D not certain. CDR3 size: 14 residues. Germline V CDR1 and CDR2: SGHVS, FNYEAQ. V was trimmed by 1 base and J by 5 bases, leaving 11 bases between them. CDR3 amino acids: CASSLVGGSTEAFF. CDR3 DNA sequence: TGTGCCAGCAGCTTAGTGGGAGGGTCGACTGAAGCTTTCTTT.

The genes are TRBV6-4 and TRBJ2-7; D gene uncertain. This CDR3 spans 13 amino acids. Trimming shortened V by 3 bases and J by 1 base, and 7 bases separated the two germline ends. Germline V gives CDR1 MRHNA, CDR2 SNTAGT. The CDR3: CASSELGSYEQYF. The CDR3 DNA reads TGTGCCAGCAGTGAGCTAGGATCCTACGAGCAGTACTTC.